Each of the 14 T cell receptor beta chains below was sequenced from the same sample in a study of shared T cell receptors in the human thymus. The data were produced by immunoSEQ multiplex PCR, yet TCRdb's version contains in-frame clones alone and is incomplete. The table has 640,000 or so clones, around 87% seen once. These data were also filed under a second study, of human thymus T cells.

The source material was thymocytes. All receptors derive from a boy in the first two years of life with a congenital heart defect.

The rearrangement uses TRBV28 and TRBJ1-4; D is possibly TRBD1 (6 bases). Trimming cost V 7 bases and J 7 bases, with 13 bases left between them. This CDR3 has 13 residues. The germline gives CDR1 MDHEN, CDR2 SYDVKM. The CDR3 sequence: CASKQGDPEKLFF. The CDR3 DNA sequence: TGTGCCAGCAAACAGGGTGATCCTGAAAAACTGTTTTTT.

This sequence joins TRBV14 and TRBJ1-1; TRBD1 might be the D (5 bases). The CDR3 sequence is 17 residues long. Trimming stripped 0 bases from V and 5 bases from J, with 19 bases between. Germline-derived CDR1 and CDR2 are SGHDN and FVKESK. CDR3 sequence reads: CASSQEETVEAGTEAFF. Here the CDR3 DNA reads TGTGCCAGCAGCCAAGAAGAGACCGTTGAGGCAGGGACTGAAGCTTTCTTT.

The J gene is TRBJ2-7, the V gene TRBV7-9; 9 bases map to TRBD1. With 1 base clipped from V and 3 bases from J, the junction kept 4 bases outside the gene matches. Germline CDR1 and CDR2: SEHNR and FQNEAQ (reference sequence). The CDR3 consists of 15 residues. DNA for the CDR3: TGTGCCAGCAGCTTAGAGGGGACAGGGTACTACGAGCAGTACTTC. Its protein is CASSLEGTGYYEQYF. Full variable domain (missing parts from reference TRBV7-9 and TRBJ2-7): DTGVSQNPRHKITKRGQNVTFRCDPISEHNRLYWYRQTLGQGPEFLTYFQNEAQLEKSRLLSDRFSAERPKGSFSTLEIQRTEQGDSAMYLCASSLEGTGYYEQYFGPGTRLTVT.

This clone was recorded a few times. This sequence joins TRBV4-3 and TRBJ1-4, with a weak D call TRBD1 (5 bases). Germline assignment: CDR1 LGHNA and CDR2 YSLEER. The ends were cut back, 0 bases at V and 0 bases at J, with 14 bases in the middle. CDR3 length: 18 amino acids. DNA for the CDR3: TGCGCCAGCAGCCAAGAGTTAGGAGGGGATCCAACTAATGAAAAACTGTTTTTT. It codes for CASSQELGGDPTNEKLFF.

This clone was seen once. The CDR3 DNA reads as TGTGCCTGGAGTGTACATCCCTCTGGAAACACCATATATTTT. This codes for CAWSVHPSGNTIYF. The chain joins TRBV30 to TRBJ1-3; D not certain. CDR3 size: 14 residues. Trimming shortened V by 0 bases and J by 0 bases, and 6 bases separated the two germline ends. Looked up from germline, CDR1 is GTSNPN and CDR2 is SVGIG (reference sequence).

This clone turned up a few times. The CDR3 reads CASSLLRDRVAENEQFF. The CDR3 coding sequence is TGTGCCAGCAGCTTGCTCCGGGACAGGGTAGCTGAGAATGAGCAGTTCTTC. V and J are TRBV5-6 and TRBJ2-1; 9 nucleotides match TRBD1. The germline CDR1 and CDR2 sequences are SGHDT and YYEEEE. This CDR3 comprises 17 residues. J lost 7 bases, V lost 1 base, and 12 bases had no gene match.

The CDR3 loop is CASSLVRVLPYEQYF. The DNA for the CDR3 is TGTGCCAGCAGCTTAGTTCGGGTGCTACCCTACGAGCAGTACTTC. V usage is TRBV7-2 and J usage is TRBJ2-7, with D uncertain. This CDR3 has 15 amino acids. In germline, CDR1 is SGHTA, CDR2 FQGNSA. Trimming took off 1 base at V and 2 bases at J, with 12 bases between the two ends.

V is TRBV4-1 and J is TRBJ2-5; TRBD2 matches 8 bases. This CDR3 spans 19 amino acids. Germline V CDR1 and CDR2: MGHRA, YSYEKL. The ends lost 0 bases at V and 5 bases at J; junction bases unmatched: 17. The CDR3 region is CASSQDLLAGTGFRETQYF. The CDR3 coding sequence is TGCGCCAGCAGCCAAGATCTGCTAGCGGGCACAGGATTCCGGGAGACCCAGTACTTC.

This chain links TRBV5-8 with TRBJ1-2, with TRBD1 identical over 7 bases. Trimming removed 0 bases from V and 4 bases from J; junction bases left unmatched: 9. The CDR3 has 16 residues. The germline CDR1 and CDR2 sequences are SGHTS and YDEGEE. The chain's CDR3 is CASSLAPGGFSYGYTF. CDR3 coding DNA: TGTGCCAGCAGCTTGGCGCCAGGGGGATTTAGCTATGGCTACACCTTC. The variable domain in full, completed from reference TRBV5-8 and TRBJ1-2, reads EAGVTQSPTHLIKTRGQQATLRCSPISGHTSVYWYQQALGLGLQFLLWYDEGEERNRGNFPPRFSGRQFPNYSSELNVNALELEDSALYLCASSLAPGGFSYGYTFGSGTRLTVV.

The V and J genes are TRBV6-1 and TRBJ1-1; 8 nucleotides match TRBD1. The CDR3 is 14 amino acids. The germline CDR1 and CDR2 sequences are MNHNS and SASEGT. With 3 bases clipped from V and 6 bases from J, the junction kept 6 bases outside the gene matches. The CDR3: CASSDPDREAEAFF. Written as DNA, the CDR3 is TGTGCCAGCAGTGACCCGGACAGGGAGGCTGAAGCTTTCTTT.

The genes are TRBV4-1 and TRBJ2-7; maybe TRBD2 (6 bases). CDR1 is MGHRA and CDR2 is YSYEKL in the germline V gene. The CDR3 has 18 amino acids. V shed 0 bases and J shed 0 bases, with 18 bases lying between them. The CDR3 DNA is TGCGCCAGCAGCCAAGATACGGAGGAGGGTCTCACCTCCTACGAGCAGTACTTC. Translated: CASSQDTEEGLTSYEQYF.

The chain has TRBV29-1 and TRBJ2-1; a possible D gene is TRBD2 (6 bases). CDR3 size: 17 residues. V lost 4 bases and J lost 0, with 19 bases in between. Germline V gene lookup returns CDR1 SQVTM and CDR2 ANQGSEA. CDR3 protein: CSVVPTGDLHSYNEQFF. In DNA, the CDR3 is TGCAGCGTTGTCCCCACCGGGGACTTGCACTCCTACAATGAGCAGTTCTTC.

V is TRBV19 and J is TRBJ2-7; D unclear. The length of the CDR3 is 15 residues. Trimming shortened V by 5 bases and J by 1 base, and 15 bases separated the two germline ends. Germline V gives CDR1 LNHDA, CDR2 SQIVND (reference sequence). DNA of the CDR3: TGTGCCAGTAGTTTTACCCCAGACACGTCCTACGAGCAGTACTTC. This codes for CASSFTPDTSYEQYF.

This CDR3 reads CASSRKGQELMNTEAFF. CDR3 nucleotide sequence: TGCGCCAGCAGCCGTAAGGGACAGGAGCTCATGAACACTGAAGCTTTCTTT. This chain joins TRBV5-1 and TRBJ1-1; the match to TRBD1 covers 8 bases. Unmatched junction bases numbered 11, after V lost 4 bases and J lost 0 bases. The CDR3 runs 17 residues. Germline V gene lookup returns CDR1 SGHRS and CDR2 YFSETQ.